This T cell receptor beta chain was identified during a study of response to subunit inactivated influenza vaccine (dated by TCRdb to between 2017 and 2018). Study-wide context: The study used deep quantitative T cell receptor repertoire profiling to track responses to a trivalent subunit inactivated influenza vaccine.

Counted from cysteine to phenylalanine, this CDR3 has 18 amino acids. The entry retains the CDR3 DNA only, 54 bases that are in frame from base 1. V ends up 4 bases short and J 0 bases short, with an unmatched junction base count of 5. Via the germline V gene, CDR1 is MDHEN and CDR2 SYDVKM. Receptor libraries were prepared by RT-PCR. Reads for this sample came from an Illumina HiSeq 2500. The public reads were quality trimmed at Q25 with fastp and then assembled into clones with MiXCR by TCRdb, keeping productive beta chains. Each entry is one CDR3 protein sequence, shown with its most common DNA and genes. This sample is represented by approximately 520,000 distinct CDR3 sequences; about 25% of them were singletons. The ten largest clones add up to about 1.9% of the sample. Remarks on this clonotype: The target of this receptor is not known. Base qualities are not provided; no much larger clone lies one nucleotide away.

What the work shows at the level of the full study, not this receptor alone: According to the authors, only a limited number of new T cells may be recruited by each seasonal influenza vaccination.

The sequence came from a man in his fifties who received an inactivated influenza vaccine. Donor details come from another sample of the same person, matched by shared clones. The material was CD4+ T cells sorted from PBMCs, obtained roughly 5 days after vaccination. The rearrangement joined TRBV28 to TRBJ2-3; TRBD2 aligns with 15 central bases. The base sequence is TGTGCCAGCAGTTCGGGGACTAGCGGGAGGCTAAGCACAGATACGCAGTATTTT. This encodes CASSSGTSGRLSTDTQYF.